This T cell receptor beta chain was captured in a study of cytomegalovirus exposure and HLA in healthy donors. The CDR3 contains 14 residues. CDR1 and CDR2 from the germline V gene are MNHEY and SVGAGI. Deletions cut 0 bases from V and 1 base from J, with 5 bases between. The PCR used 60 Vbeta and 13 Jbeta primers. Some clones are missing from TCRdb's copy, which holds only in-frame ones; the method was immunoSEQ multiplex PCR. The data show about 130,000 clones, 80% seen once. Only one count was recorded for this clone. Its target is unknown. Study-wide results and caveats: Among CMV-associated TCR beta chains, most appeared HLA-restricted in a later analysis.

The V call is TRBV6-5, the J call TRBJ2-3; no definite D call. Material: PBMCs. The TCR originated in a female donor in good health and CMV-seronegative. This CDR3 reads CASSYSQGTDTQYF. The CDR3 DNA reads as TGTGCCAGCAGTTACTCCCAGGGCACAGATACGCAGTATTTT.